These 13 T cell receptor beta chains were all obtained from the same sample, sequenced in a study of T cell clones after liver transplantation. Clones were sequenced by immunoSEQ multiplex PCR, and TCRdb holds only the in-frame ones, with some missing. The sample holds tens of thousands of clones, 80% seen once. Sample: CD4+ T cells from blood, taken 12 months after liver transplant. Receptors originate from a human patient who received a liver transplant. Some of the T cells might come from the graft donor.

The rearrangement uses TRBV10-3 and TRBJ2-1, with D possibly being TRBD2 (6 bases). Between the trimmed V and J ends, which lost 3 bases and 8 bases, there was a span of 17 bases. The length of the CDR3 is 15 residues. The germline CDR1 and CDR2 sequences are ENHRY and SYGVKD. CDR3 DNA sequence: TGTGCCATCAGTGAACGACTAGAGGGGAGTGATGAGCAGTTCTTC. Amino acid sequence: CAISERLEGSDEQFF.

Only one count was recorded for this clone. The chain couples TRBV7-6 to TRBJ2-7, with D hard to call. This CDR3 contains 15 residues. V lost 5 bases and J lost 2, with 16 bases in between. Per the germline V gene, CDR1 is SGHVS and CDR2 is FNYEAQ. The CDR3 region is CASSQSGLRTYEQYF. DNA of the CDR3: TGTGCCAGCAGCCAGTCGGGCCTACGAACCTACGAGCAGTACTTC.

The chain combines TRBV7-2 with TRBJ2-7; TRBD2 aligns across 8 bases. Trimming cost V 5 bases and J 6 bases; bases outside gene matches: 15. CDR1 and CDR2 (germline): SGHTA, FQGNSA. The CDR3 contains 16 residues. CDR3 nucleotide sequence: TGTGCCAGCAGCCCCCGGGGGGGGCGCCCCACTGGCGAGCAGTACTTC. Residues: CASSPRGGRPTGEQYF. The entire variable domain, with the rest obtained from reference TRBV7-2 and TRBJ2-7, is as follows: GAGVSQSPSNKVTEKGKDVELRCDPISGHTALYWYRQSLGQGLEFLIYFQGNSAPDKSGLPSDRFSAERTGGSVSTLTIQRTQQEDSAVYLCASSPRGGRPTGEQYFGPGTRLTVT.

This clone has only one observation. The gene calls are TRBV13 and TRBJ2-3; D tentatively fits TRBD1 or TRBD2 (6 bases each). The V and J ends lost 5 bases and 4 bases respectively, with 16 bases between them. CDR1 is PRHDT and CDR2 is FYEKMQ in the germline V gene (reference sequence). CDR3 length: 15 residues. CDR3 sequence reads: CASSGPRGLADTQYF. In DNA form, the CDR3 reads TGTGCCAGCAGCGGGCCTCGGGGGCTCGCAGATACGCAGTATTTT. Drawing the rest from reference TRBV13 and TRBJ2-3, the complete variable domain is AAGVIQSPRHLIKEKRETATLKCYPIPRHDTVYWYQQGPGQDPQFLISFYEKMQSDKGSIPDRFSAQQFSDYHSELNMSSLELGDSALYFCASSGPRGLADTQYFGPGTRLTVL.

This chain uses TRBV4-1 with TRBJ2-7; D may be TRBD2 (6 bases). Trimming took off 1 base at V and 4 bases at J, with 29 bases between the two ends. The length of the CDR3 is 20 residues. In germline, CDR1 is MGHRA, CDR2 YSYEKL. The CDR3 here is CASSQGGLRGTMGKGYEQYF. DNA for the CDR3: TGCGCCAGCAGCCAAGGGGGTCTGCGGGGCACGATGGGAAAGGGGTACGAGCAGTACTTC.

The V and J genes are TRBV29-1 and TRBJ2-5; 9 bases fit TRBD1. Germline values: CDR1 SQVTM, CDR2 ANQGSEA. The CDR3 totals 12 residues. V was clipped by 6 bases and J by 5 bases; unmatched bases: 4. As DNA, the CDR3 is TGCAGCGTAATGGACAGGGGTGAGACCCAGTACTTC. Its translation is CSVMDRGETQYF.

The chain links TRBV7-2 to TRBJ1-1, with D perhaps TRBD1 (6 bases). With 1 base removed from V and 4 bases from J, the gap between germline ends came to 10 bases. This CDR3 is 14 amino acids long. Germline values: CDR1 SGHTA, CDR2 FQGNSA. CDR3 in amino acids: CASSLGRQVTEAFF. CDR3 coding DNA: TGTGCCAGCAGCTTAGGGAGACAGGTCACTGAAGCTTTCTTT.

The chain carries TRBV27 and TRBJ2-1; 8 nucleotides line up with TRBD2. J lost 1 base, V lost 6 bases, and 5 bases had no gene match. Germline lookup yields CDR1 MNHEY and CDR2 SMNVEV (reference sequence). There are 15 residues in the CDR3. The CDR3 DNA reads as TGTGCCAGCAGGGTAGCGGGAACTTCCTACAATGAGCAGTTCTTC. Its protein is CASRVAGTSYNEQFF.

The chain links TRBV29-1 to TRBJ2-1; the match to TRBD2 covers 10 bases. The CDR3 spans 12 residues. Germline loops: CDR1 SQVTM, CDR2 ANQGSEA. DNA for the CDR3: TGCAGGGCTAGCGGGGGTTACAATGAGCAGTTCTTC. As protein: CRASGGYNEQFF.

J is TRBJ2-3 and V is TRBV28, with TRBD2 identical over 7 bases. Trimming cost V 4 bases and J 4 bases; bases outside gene matches: 8. There are 15 residues in the CDR3. Looked up from germline, CDR1 is MDHEN and CDR2 is SYDVKM. The CDR3 sequence: CASSSWGGRADTQYF. For the CDR3, the DNA is TGTGCCAGCAGTTCTTGGGGGGGTCGGGCAGATACGCAGTATTTT.

CDR3 region: CASSVDHRIGTEAFF. CDR3 in DNA: TGTGCCAGCAGCGTAGACCATAGGATCGGGACTGAAGCTTTCTTT. The chain links TRBV9 to TRBJ1-1; D ambiguous. This CDR3 has 15 residues. The V gene lost 0 bases and the J gene lost 5 bases, with 14 bases spanning the gap. CDR1 and CDR2 (germline): SGDLS, YYNGEE.

The rearrangement joins TRBV23-1 to TRBJ2-7; 11 positions agree with TRBD2. TRBV23-1 is placed among ORFs of uncertain function. This CDR3 contains 17 residues. V lost 8 bases and J lost 0; bases outside the gene matches: 12. The CDR3 nucleotides are TGCGCCAGCCGAACTAGCGGGAGCACTGGGGACTCCTACGAGCAGTACTTC. This sequence encodes CASRTSGSTGDSYEQYF.

The CDR3 DNA reads as TGTGCCAGCAGCTTTACGGGAGAAGTCACAGATACGCAGTATTTT. Protein: CASSFTGEVTDTQYF. The V gene is TRBV7-3, the J gene TRBJ2-3; D possibly corresponds to TRBD2 (6 bases). The CDR3 extends over 15 amino acids. V lost 3 bases and J 2 bases, leaving 12 bases between the germline ends. Germline CDR1 reads SGHTA; CDR2 reads FQGTGA.